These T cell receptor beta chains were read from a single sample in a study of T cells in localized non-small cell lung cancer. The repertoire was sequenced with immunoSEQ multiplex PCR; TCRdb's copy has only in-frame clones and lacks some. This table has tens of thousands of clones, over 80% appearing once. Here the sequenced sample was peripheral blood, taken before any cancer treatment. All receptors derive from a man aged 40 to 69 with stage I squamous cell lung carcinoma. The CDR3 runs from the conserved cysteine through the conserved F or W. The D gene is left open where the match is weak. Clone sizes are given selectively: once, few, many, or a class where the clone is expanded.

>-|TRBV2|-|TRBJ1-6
TGTGCCAGCACCACAGGGTCCTATAATTCACCCCTCCACTTT
CASTTGSYNSPLHF
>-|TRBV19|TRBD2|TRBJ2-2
TGTGCCAGTACTCTGGGAGGGCGGGGGACGAACACCGGGGAGCTGTTTTTT
CASTLGGRGTNTGELFF
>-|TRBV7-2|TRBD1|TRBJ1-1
TGTGCCAGCAGCCGACAGGGGGCGGACACTGAAGCTTTCTTT
CASSRQGADTEAFF
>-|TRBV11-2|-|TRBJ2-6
TGTGCCAGCAGCTTAGCGGGGGTGGCTGGGGCCAACGTCCTGACTTTC
CASSLAGVAGANVLTF
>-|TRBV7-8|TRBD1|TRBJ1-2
TGTGCCAGCAGCTTCCAGGGGGCGAAAAACTATGGCTACACCTTC
CASSFQGAKNYGYTF
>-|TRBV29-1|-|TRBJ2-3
TGCAGCGTTGGAAGGGATACGCAGTATTTT
CSVGRDTQYF
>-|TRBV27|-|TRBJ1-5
TGTGCCAGCAGCTTTTTAAATCAGCCCCAGCATTTT
CASSFLNQPQHF
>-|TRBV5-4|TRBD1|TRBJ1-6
TGTGCCAGCAGCTTGGGGACAGGGGCTTCACCCCTCCACTTT
CASSLGTGASPLHF
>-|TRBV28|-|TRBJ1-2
TGTGCCAGCAGTTCGCCCGGGAGAGAATATGGCTACACCTTC
CASSSPGREYGYTF
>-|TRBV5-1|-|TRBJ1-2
TGCGCCAGCAGCTTGAAGGAGCCGAACTATGGCTACACCTTC
CASSLKEPNYGYTF
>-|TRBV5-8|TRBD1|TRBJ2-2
TGTGCCAGCAGAGTCAGGGGGCGGAACACCGGGGAGCTGTTTTTT
CASRVRGRNTGELFF
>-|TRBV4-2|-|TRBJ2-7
TGTGCCAGCAGCTTCGAGCAGACCTACGAGCAGTACTTC
CASSFEQTYEQYF
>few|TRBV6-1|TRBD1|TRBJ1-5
TGTGCCAGCAGTGTTAGCCACAGGGGTAGGAATCAGCCCCAGCATTTT
CASSVSHRGRNQPQHF
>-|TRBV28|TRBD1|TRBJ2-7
TGTGCCAGCAGGGAGCCTGGACAGGGCTACGAGCAGTACTTC
CASREPGQGYEQYF
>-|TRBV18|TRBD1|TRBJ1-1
TGTGCCAGCTCACTCTATTTTGACAGGGGAAACACTGAAGCTTTCTTT
CASSLYFDRGNTEAFF
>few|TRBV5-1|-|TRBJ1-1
TGCGCCAGCAATCTCGGATGGGGCACTGAAGCTTTCTTT
CASNLGWGTEAFF
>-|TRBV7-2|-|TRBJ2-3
TGTGCCAGCAGCTTATTAGATACGCAGTATTTT
CASSLLDTQYF
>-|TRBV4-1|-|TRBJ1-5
TGCGCCAGCAGCCAAGATTCATTGGGGGTTCAGCCCCAGCATTTT
CASSQDSLGVQPQHF
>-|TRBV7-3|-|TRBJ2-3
TGTGCCAGCAGCCAGCCGGGGCAGGATACGCAGTATTTT
CASSQPGQDTQYF
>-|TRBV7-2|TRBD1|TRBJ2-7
TGTGCCAGCAGCTTACAGATGGACAGGGGCGTCGAGCAGTACTTC
CASSLQMDRGVEQYF
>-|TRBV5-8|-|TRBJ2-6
TGTGCCAGCAGCTTGAGGCCTTCGAGAGGGGCCAACGTCCTGACTTTC
CASSLRPSRGANVLTF
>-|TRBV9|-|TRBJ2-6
TGTGCCAGCAGCGTAGGCTCAGAGGGCAACGTCCTGACTTTC
CASSVGSEGNVLTF
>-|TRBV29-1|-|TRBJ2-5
TGCAGCGTTGAAGGCGATCAAGAGACCCAGTACTTC
CSVEGDQETQYF
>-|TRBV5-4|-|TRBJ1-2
TGTGCCAGCAGCCAGGCGGCAGGTCGTGCCGGCTACACCTTC
CASSQAAGRAGYTF
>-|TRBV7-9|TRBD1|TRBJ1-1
TGTGCCAGCAGCCCGAGGGACAGGGTGAACACTGAAGCTTTCTTT
CASSPRDRVNTEAFF
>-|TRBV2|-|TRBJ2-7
TGTGCCAGCAGTGAAAGGGCGGCTTCGCGACACGAGCAGTACTTC
CASSERAASRHEQYF
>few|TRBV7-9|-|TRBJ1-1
TGTGCCAGCAGCTTAGCGGCAGCGAACACTGAAGCTTTCTTT
CASSLAAANTEAFF
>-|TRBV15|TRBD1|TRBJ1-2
TGTGCCACCAGCAGAAGAGGTCGTGGAACAGGGGTTTATGGCTACACCTTC
CATSRRGRGTGVYGYTF
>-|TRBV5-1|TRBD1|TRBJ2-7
TGCGCCAGTTCGTTGGAACCAGGGGGCTCCACTTACGAGCAGTACTTC
CASSLEPGGSTYEQYF
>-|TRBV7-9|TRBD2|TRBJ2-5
TGTGCCAGCAGCACCCTCGGGGGGGCCGAGGAGACCCAGTACTTC
CASSTLGGAEETQYF
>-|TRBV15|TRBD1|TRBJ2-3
TGTGCCACCAGCAGAGCGGGACAGGGAGGAGATACGCAGTATTTT
CATSRAGQGGDTQYF
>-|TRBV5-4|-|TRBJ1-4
TGTGCCAGCAGCCGGGGGGTCGGCTCAACTAATGAAAAACTGTTTTTT
CASSRGVGSTNEKLFF
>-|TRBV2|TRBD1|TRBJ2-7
TGTGCCAGCAGCCCAGAATTGACAGGGGAGTTTAACGAGCAGTACTTC
CASSPELTGEFNEQYF
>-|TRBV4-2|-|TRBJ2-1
TGTGCCAGCAGCCAAGAGGCCCAGAATGAGCAGTTCTTC
CASSQEAQNEQFF
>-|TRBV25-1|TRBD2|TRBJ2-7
TGTGCCAGCAGGCCCCCTAGCGGGGATCTGTCCGAGCAGTACTTC
CASRPPSGDLSEQYF
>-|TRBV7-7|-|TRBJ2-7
TGTGCCAGCAGCTCAGACCCGAGCTCCTACGAGCAGTACTTC
CASSSDPSSYEQYF
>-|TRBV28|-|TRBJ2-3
TGTGCCAGCAGTACTCGACAGAGTACGCAGTATTTT
CASSTRQSTQYF
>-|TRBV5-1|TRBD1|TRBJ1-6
TGCGCCAGCAGCTTGGGTCCGGGACAGGGGAATAATTCACCCCTCCACTTT
CASSLGPGQGNNSPLHF
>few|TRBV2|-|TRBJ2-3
TGTGCCAGCATGCTAAACCAGGTTATGGCAGATACGCAGTATTTT
CASMLNQVMADTQYF
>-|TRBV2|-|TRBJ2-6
TGTGCCAGCAGATCGCGGGTTCGCTCTGGGGCCAACGTCCTGACTTTC
CASRSRVRSGANVLTF
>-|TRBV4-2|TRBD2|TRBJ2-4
TGTGCCAGCAGCCAAGATTTGACTAGCGGGGGGACATCTCTAGCCAAAAACATTCAGTACTTC
CASSQDLTSGGTSLAKNIQYF
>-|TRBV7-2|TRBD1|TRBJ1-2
TGTGCCAGCAGACCCGGGACAGGGATTCTGTTGAGCTACACCTTC
CASRPGTGILLSYTF
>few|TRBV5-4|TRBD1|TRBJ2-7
TGTGCCAGCAGCTTTGGTTGGGACAGGGGTGATTACGAGCAGTACTTC
CASSFGWDRGDYEQYF
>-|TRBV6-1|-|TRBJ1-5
TGTGCCAGCAGTTTGGTGGGCAAAAATCAGCCCCAGCATTTT
CASSLVGKNQPQHF
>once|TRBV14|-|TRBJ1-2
TGTGCCAGCAGCCTGGGACTTGACTATGGCTACACCTTC
CASSLGLDYGYTF
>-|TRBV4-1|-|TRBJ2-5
TGCGCCAGCAGCCCGGGGTGGGTCGGAGCTCAAGAGACCCAGTACTTC
CASSPGWVGAQETQYF
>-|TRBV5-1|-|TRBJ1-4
TGCGCCAGCAGCTTCCGGGCTAATGAAAAACTGTTTTTT
CASSFRANEKLFF
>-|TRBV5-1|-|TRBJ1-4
TGCGCCAGCAGCTTGGATAGGGGGAAAGGTGAAAAACTGTTTTTT
CASSLDRGKGEKLFF
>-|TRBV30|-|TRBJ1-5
TGTGCCTGGAGTGTGCGGGGGATTAGTCATCAGCCCCAGCATTTT
CAWSVRGISHQPQHF
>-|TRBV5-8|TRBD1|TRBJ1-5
TGTGCCACCGACTCGGGACAGACATATAGCAATCAGCCCCAGCATTTT
CATDSGQTYSNQPQHF